The 26 T cell receptor beta chains below were found in one sample sequenced in a study of T cell repertoires in cytomegalovirus infection. Their antigens remain unidentified. TCRdb reprocessed the reads via MiXCR and lists one record per CDR3 protein. The sample consists of about 830,000 distinct CDR3 sequences, 30% to 35% of them appearing once. Sequenced material: cultured CD8+ T cells from PBMCs, taken from culture after CMV antigen stimulation. These receptors all come from a human donor in good health (CMV status not recorded). Some clones in this sample may be carry-over from other donors' samples.

V gene TRBV4-1 combines with J gene TRBJ1-1, with D perhaps TRBD1 (6 bases). Germline CDR1 is MGHRA and CDR2 is YSYEKL. The CDR3 has 13 amino acids. V lost 6 bases and J lost 4, with 12 bases in between. The CDR3 nucleotides read TGCGCCAGCAGGGTAGAGGGGGTCACTGAAGCTTTCTTT. Amino acid sequence: CASRVEGVTEAFF.

The chain links TRBV12-3 or TRBV12-4 to TRBJ1-2, with D maybe TRBD1 (6 bases). The CDR3 is 14 residues long. V gave up 6 bases and J gave up 4 bases, with 15 bases separating them. The CDR3 region is CASSSDSSPYGYTF. The CDR3 DNA follows: TGTGCCAGCAGCTCGGACAGCTCGCCCTATGGCTACACCTTC.

This clonotype was observed many times. The genes are TRBV4-2 and TRBJ2-3; no reliable D call. This CDR3 region has 13 residues. Germline V gene sequence: CDR1 LGHNA, CDR2 YNFKEQ. Trimming removed 1 base at V and 0 bases at J, with 2 bases between. CDR3: CASSQGSTDTQYF. The DNA for the CDR3 is TGTGCCAGCAGCCAAGGCAGCACAGATACGCAGTATTTT.

This sequence joins TRBV15 and TRBJ2-7; D is ambiguous. The CDR3 is made up of 13 amino acids. CDR1 LNHNV and CDR2 YYDKDF come from the germline V gene (reference sequence). V was clipped by 7 bases and J by 4 bases, with 14 bases between them. The chain's CDR3 is CATNGPNLYEQYF. The CDR3 coding sequence is TGTGCCACCAATGGTCCAAACTTATACGAGCAGTACTTC.

The J gene is TRBJ1-1, the V gene TRBV27, with 7 bases fitting TRBD1. CDR3 length: 14 amino acids. V shed 3 bases, J shed 4 bases, and the junction held 5 bases outside the gene matches. The germline V gene has CDR1 MNHEY and CDR2 SMNVEV (reference sequence). The CDR3 region is CASSFGGQATEAFF. The CDR3 DNA reads TGTGCCAGCAGTTTCGGAGGACAGGCCACTGAAGCTTTCTTT.

This clonotype was seen more than once but under ten times. The CDR3 DNA follows: TGTGCCAGCAGCCCAGGGAGGGGTCGCACTGAAGCTTTCTTT. Its translation: CASSPGRGRTEAFF. The chain has TRBV28 and TRBJ1-1; the D gene is possibly TRBD1 (5 bases). Germline assignment: CDR1 MDHEN and CDR2 SYDVKM. Trimming cost V 6 bases and J 4 bases, with 15 bases left between them. The length of the CDR3 is 14 residues.

A few counts support this clonotype. The chain is built from TRBV12-3 or TRBV12-4 and TRBJ2-3; 8 bases agree with TRBD1. The CDR3 covers 17 residues. Losses at the gene ends were 2 bases for V and 4 bases for J; bases not matched to a gene: 11. CDR3 sequence: CASSLNGRGRFPDTQYF. Written as DNA, the CDR3 is TGTGCCAGCAGTTTAAATGGCAGGGGGCGCTTCCCAGATACGCAGTATTTT.

This chain links TRBV19 with TRBJ1-5; the D gene is possibly TRBD1 (6 bases). The CDR3 is 14 residues long. Germline CDR1 LNHDA, CDR2 SQIVND (reference sequence). V was pared by 7 bases and J by 1 base, with 11 bases between. CDR3 protein: CASIPGHSNQPQHF. Written as DNA, the CDR3 is TGTGCCAGTATCCCGGGACACAGCAATCAGCCCCAGCATTTT.

At least ten counts were recorded for this clonotype. The chain is built from TRBV27 and TRBJ1-1; the match to TRBD1 covers 8 bases. Looked up from germline, CDR1 is MNHEY and CDR2 is SMNVEV (reference sequence). V lost 4 bases and J lost 0; bases outside the gene matches: 10. The CDR3 extends over 17 amino acids. The DNA of the CDR3 is TGTGCCAGCAGTTCTCTGGACAGGGCTTACATGAACACTGAAGCTTTCTTT. Translated: CASSSLDRAYMNTEAFF.

This clonotype showed up just a few times. The chain employs TRBV20-1 and TRBJ2-3, with TRBD2 as a possible D gene (6 bases). The germline gives CDR1 DFQATT, CDR2 SNEGSKA (reference sequence). Trimming stripped 2 bases from V and 1 base from J, with 13 bases between. The CDR3 consists of 15 residues. CDR3 loop: CSARTGRGGTDTQYF. DNA for the CDR3: TGCAGTGCTAGAACGGGCCGCGGGGGCACAGATACGCAGTATTTT.

This clonotype has a count of ten or more. The V and J genes are TRBV7-6 and TRBJ2-5; 9 positions match TRBD2. The V gene's germline CDR1 is SGHVS and CDR2 FNYEAQ. V shed 0 bases and J 4 bases; nucleotides not matched to a gene: 3. The CDR3 consists of 15 residues. CDR3 protein: CASSLARGGAETQYF. DNA of the CDR3: TGTGCCAGCAGCTTAGCGCGGGGGGGCGCAGAGACCCAGTACTTC.

This clonotype was seen a handful of times. This chain uses TRBV12-3 or TRBV12-4 with TRBJ1-2; possibly TRBD1 for D (5 bases). Trimming cost V 6 bases and J 3 bases, with 14 bases left between them. This CDR3 spans 14 amino acids. For the CDR3, the DNA is TGTGCCAGCAGCCAGGCTGGGGGAGACTATGGCTACACCTTC. Translation gives CASSQAGGDYGYTF.

This clonotype has only a few counts. The chain is built from TRBV20-1 and TRBJ2-7, with TRBD1 matching over 12 bases. Germline CDR1 and CDR2: DFQATT and SNEGSKA (reference sequence). V shed 3 bases and J 5 bases; nucleotides not matched to a gene: 2. The CDR3 length is 13 residues. Written as DNA, the CDR3 is TGCAGTGCTAGGGGGACAGGGGGCGACGAGCAGTACTTC. As protein: CSARGTGGDEQYF.

This clonotype was seen only a few times. V is TRBV7-9 and J is TRBJ2-7; D gene uncertain. The CDR3 covers 15 residues. V lost 0 bases and J lost 3, with 12 bases in between. Looked up from germline, CDR1 is SEHNR and CDR2 is FQNEAQ (reference sequence). This CDR3 is CASSLAPGVGYEQYF. The CDR3 DNA reads TGTGCCAGCAGCTTAGCGCCTGGGGTCGGCTACGAGCAGTACTTC.

This chain links TRBV11-2 with TRBJ2-5; 7 positions match TRBD1. After removal of 2 bases from V and 2 bases from J, the junction contained 8 bases not matched to a gene. The CDR3 spans 16 residues. Germline assignment: CDR1 SGHAT and CDR2 FQNNGV. The CDR3 loop reads CASSLSPQGIQETQYF. The DNA for the CDR3 is TGTGCCAGCAGCTTATCCCCACAGGGGATACAAGAGACCCAGTACTTC. Drawing the rest from reference TRBV11-2 and TRBJ2-5, the complete variable domain is EAGVAQSPRYKIIEKRQSVAFWCNPISGHATLYWYQQILGQGPKLLIQFQNNGVVDDSQLPKDRFSAERLKGVDSTLKIQPAKLEDSAVYLCASSLSPQGIQETQYFGPGTRLLVL.

V usage is TRBV5-4 and J usage is TRBJ2-7; 10 nucleotides align to TRBD1. CDR3 length: 14 amino acids. Germline lookup yields CDR1 SGHNT and CDR2 YYREEE (reference sequence). V lost 4 bases and J lost 4; bases outside the gene matches: 5. CDR3 region: CASSPGQGFYEQYV. In DNA, the CDR3 is TGTGCCAGCAGCCCGGGACAGGGGTTTTACGAGCAGTACGTC.

The chain joins TRBV28 to TRBJ2-1, with D unresolved. V gave up 7 bases and J gave up 0 bases, with 10 bases separating them. The germline V gene encodes CDR1 MDHEN and CDR2 SYDVKM. CDR3 size: 14 residues. CDR3 sequence: CASNHKDSYNEQFF. CDR3 sequence (DNA): TGTGCCAGCAACCACAAGGACTCCTACAATGAGCAGTTCTTC.

The rearrangement uses TRBV5-1 and TRBJ1-2, with TRBD1 matching 8 bases. V shed 4 bases, J shed 5 bases, and the junction held 13 bases outside the gene matches. The CDR3 loop spans 16 amino acids. Germline V gene data show CDR1 as SGHRS and CDR2 as YFSETQ. The CDR3 here is CASSPGQGAQGYGYTF. The CDR3 nucleotides are TGCGCCAGCAGCCCCGGACAGGGCGCTCAAGGGTATGGCTACACCTTC.

The chain couples TRBV6-1 to TRBJ1-3; no reliable D call. This CDR3 is built from 17 residues. Trimming shortened V by 2 bases and J by 4 bases, and 18 bases separated the two germline ends. The germline gives CDR1 MNHNS, CDR2 SASEGT. This chain's CDR3 is CASSELELGARGNTIYF. The CDR3 DNA follows: TGTGCCAGCAGTGAACTTGAGCTGGGCGCTCGCGGAAACACCATATATTTT.

This clonotype was found many times. The chain employs TRBV7-9 and TRBJ1-1; unclear D gene. The germline V gene encodes CDR1 SEHNR and CDR2 FQNEAQ (reference sequence). V was clipped by 5 bases and J by 1 base, with 14 bases between them. The CDR3 runs 15 residues. The CDR3 DNA follows: TGTGCCAGCAGCCAGCTAGAGGGCTCGAACACTGAAGCTTTCTTT. Its translation is CASSQLEGSNTEAFF. Variable domain in full (rest from reference TRBV7-9 and TRBJ1-1): DTGVSQNPRHKITKRGQNVTFRCDPISEHNRLYWYRQTLGQGPEFLTYFQNEAQLEKSRLLSDRFSAERPKGSFSTLEIQRTEQGDSAMYLCASSQLEGSNTEAFFGQGTRLTVV.

V is TRBV6-6 and J is TRBJ2-4; 7 bases match TRBD2. CDR3 length: 20 amino acids. CDR1 MNHNY and CDR2 SVGAGI come from the germline V gene (reference sequence). V shed 0 bases, J shed 2 bases, and the junction held 16 bases outside the gene matches. The CDR3 sequence: CASSYSTGGTRVQSKNIQYF. In nucleotides, the CDR3 is TGTGCCAGCAGTTACTCGACGGGGGGAACCAGGGTACAGTCCAAAAACATTCAGTACTTC.

The rearrangement uses TRBV9 and TRBJ2-6, with D hard to call. The germline CDR1 and CDR2 sequences are SGDLS and YYNGEE. The CDR3 has 16 residues. The V and J ends lost 2 bases and 3 bases respectively, with 12 bases between them. The CDR3 DNA is TGTGCCAGCAGCGTTACCATCCTAGGTGGGGCCAACGTCCTGACTTTC. Residues: CASSVTILGGANVLTF.

This clonotype was observed many times. The chain links TRBV12-3 or TRBV12-4 to TRBJ2-7; the D gene is possibly TRBD2 (6 bases). CDR3 length: 12 amino acids. Deletions cut 7 bases from V and 2 bases from J, with 9 bases between. The CDR3 loop is CASTWGAYEQYF. The DNA for the CDR3 is TGTGCCAGCACCTGGGGGGCCTACGAGCAGTACTTC.

The chain carries TRBV15 and TRBJ2-1; D is unresolved. Per germline, CDR1 LNHNV and CDR2 YYDKDF (reference sequence). There are 13 residues in the CDR3. Trimming took 0 bases from V and 7 from J, leaving 7 bases between them. The CDR3 DNA follows: TGTGCCACCAGCAGAGAAATAAAAAATGAGCAGTTCTTC. It specifies CATSREIKNEQFF.

A note on this clonotype: A single base separates this from a much larger clone, so it may be a read error. The rearrangement uses TRBV7-2 and TRBJ2-1, with D maybe TRBD1 (5 bases). CDR1 and CDR2 from the germline V gene are SGHTA and FQGNSA. The CDR3 is made up of 12 amino acids. The CDR3 loop reads CAGSPDNNEQFF. CDR3 bases: TGTGCCGGCAGCCCGGACAACAATGAGCAGTTCTTC.

This clonotype showed up just once. V is TRBV29-1 and J is TRBJ1-1; D is unclear. V was cut by 5 bases and J by 2 bases, with 6 bases left in between. This CDR3 comprises 11 residues. From germline, CDR1 is SQVTM and CDR2 ANQGSEA. The CDR3 DNA sequence: TGCAGCGTTTGGGAAAACACTGAAGCTTTCTTT. Translating gives CSVWENTEAFF. Together with reference TRBV29-1 and TRBJ1-1, the CDR3 gives the full variable domain: SAVISQKPSRDICQRGTSLTIQCQVDSQVTMMFWYRQQPGQSLTLIATANQGSEATYESGFVIDKFPISRPNLTFSTLTVSNMSPEDSSIYLCSVWENTEAFFGQGTRLTVV.